The text below deals with one T cell receptor (beta chain). Its antigen is as yet unknown. This entry comes from a study of immune evolution from preneoplasia to lung adenocarcinoma. The study, taken as a whole, reports: Top clone share appeared to fall from AAH through AIS, MIA, adenocarcinoma. T cell clonality was higher in KRAS-mutant than EGFR-mutant or wild-type nodules.

CDR1 and CDR2 (germline): SGHNT, YENEEA. V dropped 5 bases and J dropped 10; count of bases not matched to a gene: 10. The length of the CDR3 is 15 residues. Sequenced by immunoSEQ multiplex PCR; TCRdb stores in-frame clones only, minus some. The data show under 9,000 clones, roughly 80% seen once. The chain couples TRBV11-3 to TRBJ1-6; 8 bases are shared with TRBD1. The receptor was derived from a donor at least 70 years old with lung adenocarcinoma. Some clones in this sample may be carry-over from other donors' samples. Sequences were obtained from FFPE atypical adenomatous hyperplasia tissue from the lung. The subset: atypical adenomatous hyperplasia (AAH), lung preneoplasia. CDR3 coding DNA: TGTGCCAGCAGCCAGTATGGACAGGGAGACTCACCCCTCCACTTT. Protein product: CASSQYGQGDSPLHF.